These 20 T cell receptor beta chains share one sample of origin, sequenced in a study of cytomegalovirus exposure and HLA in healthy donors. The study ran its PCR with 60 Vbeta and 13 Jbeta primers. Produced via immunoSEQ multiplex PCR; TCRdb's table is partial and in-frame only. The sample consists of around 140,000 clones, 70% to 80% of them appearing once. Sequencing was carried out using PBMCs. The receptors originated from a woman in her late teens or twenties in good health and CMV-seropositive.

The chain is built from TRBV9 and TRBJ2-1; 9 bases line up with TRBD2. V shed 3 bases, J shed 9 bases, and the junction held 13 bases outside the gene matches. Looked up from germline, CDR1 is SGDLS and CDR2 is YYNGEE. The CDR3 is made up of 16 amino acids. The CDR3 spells CASSEGPAGGTVEQFF. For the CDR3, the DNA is TGTGCCAGCAGCGAGGGGCCAGCGGGGGGCACGGTTGAGCAGTTCTTC.

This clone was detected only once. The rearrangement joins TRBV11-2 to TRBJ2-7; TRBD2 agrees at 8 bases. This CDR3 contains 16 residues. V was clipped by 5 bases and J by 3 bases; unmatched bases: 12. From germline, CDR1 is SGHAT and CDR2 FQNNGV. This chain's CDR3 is CASSPREGVGFYEQYF. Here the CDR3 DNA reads TGTGCCAGCAGCCCCCGGGAGGGCGTCGGGTTCTACGAGCAGTACTTC.

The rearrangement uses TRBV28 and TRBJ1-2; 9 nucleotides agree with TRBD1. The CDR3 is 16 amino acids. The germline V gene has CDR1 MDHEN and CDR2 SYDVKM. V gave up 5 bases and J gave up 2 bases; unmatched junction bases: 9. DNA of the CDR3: TGTGCCAGCAGTACCACTCCCGGGACAGGGAACTATGGCTACACCTTC. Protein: CASSTTPGTGNYGYTF.

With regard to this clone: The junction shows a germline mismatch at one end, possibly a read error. CDR3 bases: TGTGCCAGCAGCGGCCCCCCGACTCAATTT. It codes for CASSGPPTQF. The chain uses TRBV9 and TRBJ2-3; unclear D gene. Germline V CDR1 and CDR2: SGDLS, YYNGEE. The CDR3 is made up of 10 amino acids. The whole variable domain, remainder taken from reference TRBV9 and TRBJ2-3, is DSGVTQTPKHLITATGQRVTLRCSPRSGDLSVYWYQQSLDQGLQFLIQYYNGEERAKGNILERFSAQQFPDLHSELNLSSLELGDSALYFCASSGPPTQFGPGTRLTVL.

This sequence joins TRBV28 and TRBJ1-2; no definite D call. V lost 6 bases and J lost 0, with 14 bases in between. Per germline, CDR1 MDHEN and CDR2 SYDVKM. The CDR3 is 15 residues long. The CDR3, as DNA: TGTGCCAGCAGACTAGCAGCAGAGGCTAACTATGGCTACACCTTC. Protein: CASRLAAEANYGYTF.

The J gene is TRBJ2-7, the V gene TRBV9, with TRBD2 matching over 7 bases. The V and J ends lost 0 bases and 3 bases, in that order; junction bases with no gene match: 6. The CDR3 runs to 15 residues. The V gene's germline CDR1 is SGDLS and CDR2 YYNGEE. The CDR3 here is CASSVGGGGNYEQYF. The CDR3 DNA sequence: TGTGCCAGCAGCGTAGGTGGCGGGGGAAACTACGAGCAGTACTTC.

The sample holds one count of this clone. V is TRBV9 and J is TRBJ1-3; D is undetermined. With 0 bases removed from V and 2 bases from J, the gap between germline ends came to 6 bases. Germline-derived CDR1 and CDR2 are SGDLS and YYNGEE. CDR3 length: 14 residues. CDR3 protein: CASSVGTTGNTIYF. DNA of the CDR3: TGTGCCAGCAGCGTAGGAACAACTGGAAACACCATATATTTT. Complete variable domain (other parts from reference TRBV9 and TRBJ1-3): DSGVTQTPKHLITATGQRVTLRCSPRSGDLSVYWYQQSLDQGLQFLIQYYNGEERAKGNILERFSAQQFPDLHSELNLSSLELGDSALYFCASSVGTTGNTIYFGEGSWLTVV.

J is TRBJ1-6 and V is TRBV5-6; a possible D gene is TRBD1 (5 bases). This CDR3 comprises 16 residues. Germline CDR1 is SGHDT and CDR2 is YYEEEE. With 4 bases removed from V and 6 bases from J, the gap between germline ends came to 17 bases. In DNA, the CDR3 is TGTGCCAGCAGCCCTCAAGCGGGGGTAGGTAATTCACCCCTCCACTTT. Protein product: CASSPQAGVGNSPLHF.

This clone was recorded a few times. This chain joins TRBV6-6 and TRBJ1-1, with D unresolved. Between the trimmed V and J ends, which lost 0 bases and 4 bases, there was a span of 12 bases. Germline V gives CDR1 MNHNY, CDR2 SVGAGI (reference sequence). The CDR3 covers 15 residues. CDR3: CASSYSPGTPTEAFF. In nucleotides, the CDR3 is TGTGCCAGCAGTTACTCACCGGGAACCCCCACTGAAGCTTTCTTT.

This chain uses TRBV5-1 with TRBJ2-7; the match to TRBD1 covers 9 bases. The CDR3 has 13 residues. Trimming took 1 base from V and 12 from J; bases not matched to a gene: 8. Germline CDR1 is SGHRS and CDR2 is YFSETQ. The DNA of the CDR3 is TGCGCCAGCAGCTTGTTAAGGGACAGGGCTTTGTACTTC. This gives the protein CASSLLRDRALYF.

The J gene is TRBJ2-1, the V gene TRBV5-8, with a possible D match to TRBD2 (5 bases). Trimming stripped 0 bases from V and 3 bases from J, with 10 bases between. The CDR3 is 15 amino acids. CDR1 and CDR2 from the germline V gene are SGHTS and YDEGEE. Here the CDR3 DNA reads TGTGCCAGCAGCTTGGGGAGGAACCTCTACAATGAGCAGTTCTTC. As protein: CASSLGRNLYNEQFF.

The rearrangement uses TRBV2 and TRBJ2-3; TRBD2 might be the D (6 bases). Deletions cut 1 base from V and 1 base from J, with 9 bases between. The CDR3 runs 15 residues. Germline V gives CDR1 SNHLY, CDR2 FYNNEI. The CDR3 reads CASSEGTSRTDTQYF. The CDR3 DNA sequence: TGTGCCAGCAGTGAAGGTACTAGCCGCACAGATACGCAGTATTTT.

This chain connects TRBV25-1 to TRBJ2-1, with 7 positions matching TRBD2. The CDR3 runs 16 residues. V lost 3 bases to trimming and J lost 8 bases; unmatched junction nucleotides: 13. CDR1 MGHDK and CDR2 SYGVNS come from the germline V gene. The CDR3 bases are TGTGCCAGCAGTGAGCGGGGGAGGGCGAGCGGCGATGAGCAGTTCTTC. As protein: CASSERGRASGDEQFF.

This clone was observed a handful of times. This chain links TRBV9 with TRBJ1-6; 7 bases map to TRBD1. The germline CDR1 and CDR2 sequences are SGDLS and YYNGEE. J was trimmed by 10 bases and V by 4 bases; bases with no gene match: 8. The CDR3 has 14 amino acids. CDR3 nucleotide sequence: TGTGCCAGCAGCACAGGGGATCGGGTGTCACCCCTCCACTTT. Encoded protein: CASSTGDRVSPLHF.

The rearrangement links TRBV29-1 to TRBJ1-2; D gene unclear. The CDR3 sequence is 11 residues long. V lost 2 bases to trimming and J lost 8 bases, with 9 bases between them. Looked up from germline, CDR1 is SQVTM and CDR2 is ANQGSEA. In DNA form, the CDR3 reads TGCAGCGTTGAAAACGTGCGCGGCTACACCTTC. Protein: CSVENVRGYTF. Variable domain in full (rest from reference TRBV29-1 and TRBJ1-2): SAVISQKPSRDICQRGTSLTIQCQVDSQVTMMFWYRQQPGQSLTLIATANQGSEATYESGFVIDKFPISRPNLTFSTLTVSNMSPEDSSIYLCSVENVRGYTFGSGTRLTVV.

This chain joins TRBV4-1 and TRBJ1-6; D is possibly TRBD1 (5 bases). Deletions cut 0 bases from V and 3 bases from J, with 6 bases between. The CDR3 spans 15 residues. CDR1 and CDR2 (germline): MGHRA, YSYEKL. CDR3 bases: TGCGCCAGCAGCCAAGAGCAGGGCTATAATTCACCCCTCCACTTT. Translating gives CASSQEQGYNSPLHF.

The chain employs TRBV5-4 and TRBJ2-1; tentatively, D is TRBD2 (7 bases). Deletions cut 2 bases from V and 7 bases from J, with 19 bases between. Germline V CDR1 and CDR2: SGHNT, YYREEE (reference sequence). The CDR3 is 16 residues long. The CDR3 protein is CASSFGGGPTGNEQFF. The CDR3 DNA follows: TGTGCCAGCAGCTTTGGGGGGGGGCCTACGGGAAATGAGCAGTTCTTC.

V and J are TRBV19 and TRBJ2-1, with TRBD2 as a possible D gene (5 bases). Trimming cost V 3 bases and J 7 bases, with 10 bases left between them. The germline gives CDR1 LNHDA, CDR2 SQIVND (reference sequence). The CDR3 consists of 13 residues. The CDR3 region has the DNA TGTGCCAGTAGTATCTTGGACTTAAATGAGCAGTTCTTC. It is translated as CASSILDLNEQFF. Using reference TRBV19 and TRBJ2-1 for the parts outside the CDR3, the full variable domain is DGGITQSPKYLFRKEGQNVTLSCEQNLNHDAMYWYRQDPGQGLRLIYYSQIVNDFQKGDIAEGYSVSREKKESFPLTVTSAQKNPTAFYLCASSILDLNEQFFGPGTRLTVL.

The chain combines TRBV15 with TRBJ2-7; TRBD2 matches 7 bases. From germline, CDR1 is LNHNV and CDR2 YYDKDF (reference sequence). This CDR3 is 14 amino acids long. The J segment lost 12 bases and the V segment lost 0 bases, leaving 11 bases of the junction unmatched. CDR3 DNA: TGTGCCACCAGCAGAGATAAAGGCCTAGCGGTAAGGTACTTC. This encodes CATSRDKGLAVRYF. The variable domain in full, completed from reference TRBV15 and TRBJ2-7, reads DAMVIQNPRYQVTQFGKPVTLSCSQTLNHNVMYWYQQKSSQAPKLLFHYYDKDFNNEADTPDNFQSRRPNTSFCFLDIRSPGLGDTAMYLCATSRDKGLAVRYFGPGTRLTVT.

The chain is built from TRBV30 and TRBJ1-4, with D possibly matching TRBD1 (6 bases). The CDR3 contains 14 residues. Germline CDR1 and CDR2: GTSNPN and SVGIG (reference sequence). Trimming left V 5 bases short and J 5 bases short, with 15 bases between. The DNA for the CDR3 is TGTGCCTGGTATCAGGGGCGTTTAAATGAAAAACTGTTTTTT. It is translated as CAWYQGRLNEKLFF.